The entry that follows covers one T cell receptor (beta chain) sequence. Its matching antigen is unknown. PCR employed 60 Vbeta and 13 Jbeta primers. Clones were read by immunoSEQ multiplex PCR, and TCRdb kept only the in-frame ones, dropping some. The table lists around 100,000 clones, 67% of them singletons, with about 8% in the top ten. The record originates from a study of cytomegalovirus exposure and HLA in healthy donors. General observations from the study: HLA restriction was apparent for most CMV-associated TCR beta chains in a later analysis.

Germline CDR1 and CDR2: SGHRS and YFSETQ. The CDR3 has 15 amino acids. V was pared by 1 base and J by 5 bases, with 15 bases between. This receptor was taken from a man between 18 and 29 years old in good health and CMV-seropositive. The chain carries TRBV5-1 and TRBJ2-5; TRBD1 is a possible D gene (6 bases). Sequencing input: PBMCs. In DNA form, the CDR3 reads TGCGCCAGCAGCTTGAACAGGGTGGTCTTGGAGACCCAGTACTTC. Translated: CASSLNRVVLETQYF.